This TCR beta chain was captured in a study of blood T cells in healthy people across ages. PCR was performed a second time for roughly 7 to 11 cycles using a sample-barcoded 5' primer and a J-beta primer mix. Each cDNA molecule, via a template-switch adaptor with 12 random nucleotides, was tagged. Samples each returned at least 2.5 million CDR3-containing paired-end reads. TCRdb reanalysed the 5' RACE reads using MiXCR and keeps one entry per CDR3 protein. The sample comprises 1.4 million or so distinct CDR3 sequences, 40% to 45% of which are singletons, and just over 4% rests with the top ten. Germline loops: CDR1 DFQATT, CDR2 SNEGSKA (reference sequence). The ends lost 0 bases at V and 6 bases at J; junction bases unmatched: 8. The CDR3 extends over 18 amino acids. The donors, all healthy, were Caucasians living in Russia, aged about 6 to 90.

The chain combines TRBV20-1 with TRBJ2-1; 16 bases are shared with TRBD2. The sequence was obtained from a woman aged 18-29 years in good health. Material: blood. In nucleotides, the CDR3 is TGCAGTGCTAGAGACGGGACTAGCGGGAGGGCTGGTTTCAATGAGCAGTTCTTC. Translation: CSARDGTSGRAGFNEQFF.